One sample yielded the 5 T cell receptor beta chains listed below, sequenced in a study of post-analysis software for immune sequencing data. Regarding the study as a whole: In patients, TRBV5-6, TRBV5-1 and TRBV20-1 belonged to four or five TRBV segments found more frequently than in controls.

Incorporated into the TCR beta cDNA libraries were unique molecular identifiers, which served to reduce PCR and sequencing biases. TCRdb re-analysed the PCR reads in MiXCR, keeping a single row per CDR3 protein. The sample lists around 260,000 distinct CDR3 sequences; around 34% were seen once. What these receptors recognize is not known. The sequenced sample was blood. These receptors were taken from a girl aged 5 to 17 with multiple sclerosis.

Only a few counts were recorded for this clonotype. The CDR3 sequence: CASSLECIDREFEAFF. DNA of the CDR3: TGTGCCAGCAGCTTAGAGTGTATCGACAGGGAATTTGAAGCTTTCTTT. The V and J genes are TRBV7-8 and TRBJ1-1; 7 bases match TRBD1. The CDR3 is 16 residues long. Germline V gene sequence: CDR1 SGHVS, CDR2 FQNEAQ. V trimming: 1 base; J trimming: 7 bases; junction bases outside the gene matches: 12.

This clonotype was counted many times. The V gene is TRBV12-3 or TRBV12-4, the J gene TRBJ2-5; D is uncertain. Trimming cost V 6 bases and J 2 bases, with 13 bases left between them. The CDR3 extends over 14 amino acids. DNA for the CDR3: TGTGCCAGCAGCATTGGGTTAAGTCAAGAGACCCAGTACTTC. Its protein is CASSIGLSQETQYF.

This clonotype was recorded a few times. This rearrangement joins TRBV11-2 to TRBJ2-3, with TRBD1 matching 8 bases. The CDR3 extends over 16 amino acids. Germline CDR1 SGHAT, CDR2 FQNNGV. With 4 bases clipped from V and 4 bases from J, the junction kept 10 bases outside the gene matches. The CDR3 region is CASSSRTGLLPDTQYF. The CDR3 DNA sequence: TGTGCCAGCAGCTCCCGGACAGGGCTATTGCCAGATACGCAGTATTTT.

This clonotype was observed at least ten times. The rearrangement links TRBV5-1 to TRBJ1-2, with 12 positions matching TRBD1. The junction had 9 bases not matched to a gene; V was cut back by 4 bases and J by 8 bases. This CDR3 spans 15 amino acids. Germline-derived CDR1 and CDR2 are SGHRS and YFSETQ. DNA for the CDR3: TGCGCCAGCAGCACCGCCGGGACAGGGGGCGAGGGCTACACCTTC. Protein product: CASSTAGTGGEGYTF. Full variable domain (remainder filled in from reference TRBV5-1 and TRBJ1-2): KAGVTQTPRYLIKTRGQQVTLSCSPISGHRSVSWYQQTPGQGLQFLFEYFSETQRNKGNFPGRFSGRQFSNSRSEMNVSTLELGDSALYLCASSTAGTGGEGYTFGSGTRLTVV.

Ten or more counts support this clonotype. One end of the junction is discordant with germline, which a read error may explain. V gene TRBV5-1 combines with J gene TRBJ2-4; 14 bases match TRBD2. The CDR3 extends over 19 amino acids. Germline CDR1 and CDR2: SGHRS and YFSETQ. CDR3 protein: CASSLGLAGAGGFEYIQYF. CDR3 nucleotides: TGCGCCAGCAGTTTGGGACTAGCGGGGGCCGGAGGATTTGAGTACATTCAGTACTTC. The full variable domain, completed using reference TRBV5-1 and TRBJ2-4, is KAGVTQTPRYLIKTRGQQVTLSCSPISGHRSVSWYQQTPGQGLQFLFEYFSETQRNKGNFPGRFSGRQFSNSRSEMNVSTLELGDSALYLCASSLGLAGAGGFEYIQYFGAGTRLSVL.